This TCR beta chain stems from a study of beta chain features in type 1 diabetes. Trimming removed 6 bases at V and 4 bases at J, with 18 bases between. The CDR3 length is 16 residues. The germline gives CDR1 MNHNY, CDR2 SVGAGI (reference sequence). In its sample, this clone was seen a few times. Isolated RNA was reverse transcribed in full, so expressed TCRB transcripts were sequenced. Produced via immunoSEQ multiplex PCR; TCRdb's table is partial and in-frame only. Here the sample spans 200,000 to 250,000 clones, about 26% being singletons. The TCR sequence derives from a man between 25 and 39 years old in good health. The sample consisted of central memory CD4+ T cells from blood. This sequence joins TRBV6-6 and TRBJ1-4; possible D gene TRBD1, 5 bases. As DNA, the CDR3 is TGTGCCAGCAGCTTCGACCCTGGGGCCGGTAATGAAAAACTGTTTTTT. Translation gives CASSFDPGAGNEKLFF.